This entry lists 9 T cell receptor beta chains sequenced from one sample in a study of shared clonotypes between healthy human individuals. CD45RO-negative CD8 cells positively selected for CCR7 made up the naive population, which excluded terminally differentiated effector memory CD45RA+ cells. Generated by immunoSEQ multiplex PCR, the TCRdb table keeps only in-frame clones and is missing some. The sample includes millions of clones, more than 85% seen only once; the top ten take around 1.7%. Sequenced sample: naive CD8+ T cells from PBMCs. The source of these receptors is a man between 18 and 35 years old in good health. Some clones in this sample may be carry-over from other donors' samples.

V is TRBV5-6 and J is TRBJ1-2, with no clear D. Trimming cost V 2 bases and J 4 bases, with 6 bases left between them. The CDR3 spans 12 residues. Germline loops: CDR1 SGHDT, CDR2 YYEEEE. In DNA, the CDR3 is TGTGCCAGCAGCTTAGCGGGCTATGGCTACACCTTC. Translating it yields CASSLAGYGYTF.

The chain links TRBV7-6 to TRBJ2-6; tentatively, D is TRBD1 (6 bases). The CDR3 has 17 amino acids. V was clipped by 8 bases and J by 1 base, with 18 bases between them. Germline V gene lookup returns CDR1 SGHVS and CDR2 FNYEAQ. The CDR3 region has the DNA TGTGCCAGCCAAGACCCGAGACAGGAGTCTGGGGCCAACGTCCTGACTTTC. It codes for CASQDPRQESGANVLTF.

This chain connects TRBV12-5 to TRBJ2-6; weak D call: TRBD1 (5 bases). Trimming removed 4 bases from V and 5 bases from J, with 21 bases in between. There are 18 residues in the CDR3. The germline CDR1 and CDR2 sequences are LGHNT and FRNRAP. The CDR3, as DNA: TGTGCTAGTGGTTGTGGAGCTGCAGGACAAAGTCGGGCCAACGTCCTGACTTTC. It is translated as CASGCGAAGQSRANVLTF. The variable domain in full, with the rest retrieved from reference TRBV12-5 and TRBJ2-6, is DARVTQTPRHKVTEMGQEVTMRCQPILGHNTVFWYRQTMMQGLELLAYFRNRAPLDDSGMPKDRFSAEMPDATLATLKIQPSEPRDSAVYFCASGCGAAGQSRANVLTFGAGSRLTVL.

This clone was detected only once. This same CDR3 is encoded by further DNA sequences in the sample. The gene calls are TRBV19 and TRBJ2-2; TRBD2 matches 9 bases. The CDR3 contains 15 residues. With V trimmed by 3 bases and J by 5 bases, 4 bases remained unmatched. Germline V CDR1 and CDR2: LNHDA, SQIVND (reference sequence). The CDR3 DNA is TGTGCCAGTAGTATCGCGGGAGGGCCGACCGGGGAGCTGTTTTTT. It yields the protein CASSIAGGPTGELFF.

This clone came up a few times. The chain uses TRBV29-1 and TRBJ1-1; D is unclear. V gave up 4 bases and J gave up 6 bases, with 12 bases separating them. CDR1 and CDR2 (germline): SQVTM, ANQGSEA. The CDR3 totals 12 residues. The CDR3 bases are TGCAGCGTTGGCATAGGGAGGGCTGAAGCTTTCTTT. Residues: CSVGIGRAEAFF.

This clone was seen just once. The chain has TRBV5-1 and TRBJ1-2, with D unresolved. The V and J ends lost 3 bases and 3 bases respectively, with 15 bases between them. This CDR3 comprises 15 residues. Germline V lookup: CDR1 SGHRS, CDR2 YFSETQ. The CDR3 loop is CASSSRLGADYGYTF. Written as DNA, the CDR3 is TGCGCCAGCAGCTCTAGGTTGGGTGCGGACTATGGCTACACCTTC.

This sequence joins TRBV15 and TRBJ2-7; D perhaps matches TRBD1 (5 bases). Germline V gene sequence: CDR1 LNHNV, CDR2 YYDKDF (reference sequence). There are 14 residues in the CDR3. V lost 5 bases, J lost 9 bases, and 20 bases lay in between. DNA for the CDR3: TGTGCCACCAGCTATGATAGACAGCTCCCGGGGCAGTACTTC. It encodes CATSYDRQLPGQYF.

This clone was seen just once. The chain is built from TRBV4-2 and TRBJ1-2, with 9 bases identical to TRBD1. CDR1 and CDR2 from the germline V gene are LGHNA and YNFKEQ. V lost 4 bases to trimming and J lost 7 bases; unmatched junction nucleotides: 16. The CDR3 runs 17 residues. The CDR3 DNA follows: TGTGCCAGCAGCCCACCGGGACAGGGCCCCTCAGGTGGTGGCTACACCTTC. Protein product: CASSPPGQGPSGGGYTF.

This chain uses TRBV10-3 with TRBJ1-2; D remains ambiguous. CDR3 size: 11 residues. V was trimmed by 7 bases and J by 6 bases, leaving 9 bases between them. The germline gives CDR1 ENHRY, CDR2 SYGVKD. CDR3 sequence (DNA): TGTGCCATCACCGGGGATGATGGCTACACCTTC. This encodes CAITGDDGYTF.